Below are 17 T cell receptor beta chains sequenced from a single sample in a study of T cells in Graves' hyperthyroidism and ophthalmopathy. Amplified regions were TCR beta CDR3 sequences from RNA transcripts. When the TCR CDR3 underwent first-round RT-PCR, the HTBI primer set was used. MiXCR, applied by TCRdb to the multiplex PCR reads, yields one record per CDR3 protein. The data contain around 290,000 distinct CDR3 sequences, approximately 15% of them singletons. The sequenced material came from blood. Receptors originate from a woman between 55 and 75 years old with Graves' ophthalmopathy.

This clonotype has ten or more counts. V gene TRBV6-1 combines with J gene TRBJ2-5; D possibly corresponds to TRBD1 (6 bases). Per germline, CDR1 MNHNS and CDR2 SASEGT. This CDR3 comprises 14 residues. Trimming pared 5 bases from V and 3 bases from J, leaving 13 bases between. The CDR3 DNA is TGTGCCAGCAGTCTCCGGGACACCAAAGAGACCCAGTACTTC. This gives the protein CASSLRDTKETQYF.

This clonotype was observed many times. The rearrangement joins TRBV9 to TRBJ2-2; D is possibly TRBD2 (5 bases). The length of the CDR3 is 15 residues. V was trimmed by 2 bases and J by 6 bases, leaving 14 bases between them. Germline values: CDR1 SGDLS, CDR2 YYNGEE. In nucleotides, the CDR3 is TGTGCCAGCAGCGTGGGTGGGAGAGGCTCCGGGGAGCTGTTTTTT. Protein product: CASSVGGRGSGELFF.

This clonotype appeared once. One junction end disagrees with the germline gene, perhaps due to a read error. The rearrangement joins TRBV12-5 to TRBJ2-7; 8 positions match TRBD1. This CDR3 is built from 14 residues. Germline CDR1 LGHNT, CDR2 FRNRAP. CDR3 DNA: TGCGCTAGTAGTACCCCAAGGAAACAGGGGGGGCAGTACTTC. Its translation: CASSTPRKQGGQYF.

The V and J genes are TRBV7-2 and TRBJ2-3, with D unclear. Germline CDR1 is SGHTA and CDR2 is FQGNSA. The CDR3 contains 14 residues. V was shortened by 1 base and J by 6 bases, with 11 bases between the two germline ends. DNA of the CDR3: TGTGCCAGCAGCTTAGGCCGGGCCTGGGATACGCAGTATTTT. This translates into CASSLGRAWDTQYF.

This chain links TRBV20-1 with TRBJ2-6, with 10 bases that match TRBD1. The CDR3 has 15 amino acids. Per the germline V gene, CDR1 is DFQATT and CDR2 is SNEGSKA (reference sequence). The J segment lost 2 bases and the V segment lost 4 bases, leaving 2 bases of the junction unmatched. The CDR3 loop is CSAKGQGAGANVLTF. In nucleotides, the CDR3 is TGCAGTGCTAAAGGACAGGGGGCTGGGGCCAACGTCCTGACTTTC.

The chain combines TRBV27 with TRBJ2-1; TRBD2 matches 12 bases. Per germline, CDR1 MNHEY and CDR2 SMNVEV (reference sequence). J lost 8 bases, V lost 2 bases, and 13 bases had no gene match. The CDR3 sequence is 18 residues long. CDR3 bases: TGTGCCAGCAGTTTAGGCTGGGGACGACTAGCGGGAGAAGATGAGCAGTTCTTC. Amino acid sequence: CASSLGWGRLAGEDEQFF.

This clonotype showed up many times. The rearrangement joins TRBV3-1 to TRBJ1-5; TRBD1 matches 8 bases. The CDR3 covers 16 residues. Trimming removed 2 bases from V and 7 bases from J; junction bases left unmatched: 10. Germline V gene lookup returns CDR1 LGHDT and CDR2 YNNKEL (reference sequence). CDR3 coding DNA: TGTGCCAGCAGCCAAAGACCCCCAGGGGGCGGACAGCCCCAGCATTTT. Its protein is CASSQRPPGGGQPQHF.

The rearrangement joins TRBV6-1 to TRBJ2-3; D not resolved. V was cut by 8 bases and J by 3 bases, with 15 bases left in between. The CDR3 extends over 14 amino acids. From germline, CDR1 is MNHNS and CDR2 SASEGT. This CDR3 is CASHPSPSTDTQYF. DNA of the CDR3: TGTGCCAGCCATCCATCCCCCTCTACAGATACGCAGTATTTT.

This clonotype has at least ten counts. The chain combines TRBV14 with TRBJ1-1; 8 bases align to TRBD1. Germline V gene lookup returns CDR1 SGHDN and CDR2 FVKESK. This CDR3 comprises 15 residues. The V gene end was trimmed by 0 bases and the J gene end by 5 bases; junction bases not matched to a gene: 5. The CDR3 protein is CASSQEVNRGTEAFF. In nucleotides, the CDR3 is TGTGCCAGCAGCCAAGAAGTAAACAGGGGGACTGAAGCTTTCTTT. The full variable domain, its missing parts supplied by reference TRBV14 and TRBJ1-1, is EAGVTQFPSHSVIEKGQTVTLRCDPISGHDNLYWYRRVMGKEIKFLLHFVKESKQDESGMPNNRFLAERTGGTYSTLKVQPAELEDSGVYFCASSQEVNRGTEAFFGQGTRLTVV.

This clonotype was counted ten times or more. The rearrangement joins TRBV11-3 to TRBJ2-5, with D maybe TRBD2 (6 bases). The CDR3 is 17 residues long. CDR1 is SGHNT and CDR2 is YENEEA in the germline V gene. V was clipped by 5 bases and J by 4 bases, with 23 bases between them. The CDR3 sequence: CASSLHTGGAIGETQYF. CDR3 nucleotides: TGTGCCAGCAGCCTTCACACCGGAGGGGCTATCGGAGAGACCCAGTACTTC.

J is TRBJ2-7 and V is TRBV11-2; D is unresolved. CDR3 size: 12 residues. Germline V CDR1 and CDR2: SGHAT, FQNNGV. Trimming shortened V by 1 base and J by 6 bases, and 7 bases separated the two germline ends. This CDR3 reads CASSLGFVEQYF. CDR3 coding DNA: TGTGCCAGCAGCTTAGGTTTCGTCGAGCAGTACTTC.

The sample holds a few counts of this clonotype. The J gene is TRBJ2-7, the V gene TRBV2; the D is unclear. The CDR3 sequence is 13 residues long. CDR1 is SNHLY and CDR2 is FYNNEI in the germline V gene. V lost 3 bases to trimming and J lost 3 bases, with 9 bases between them. CDR3 nucleotides: TGTGCCAGCAGTGAGGAGTCGGGCTACGAGCAGTACTTC. This gives the protein CASSEESGYEQYF. The entire variable domain, with the rest obtained from reference TRBV2 and TRBJ2-7, is as follows: EPEVTQTPSHQVTQMGQEVILRCVPISNHLYFYWYRQILGQKVEFLVSFYNNEISEKSEIFDDQFSVERPDGSNFTLKIRSTKLEDSAMYFCASSEESGYEQYFGPGTRLTVT.

This clonotype has a count of ten or more. The chain couples TRBV20-1 to TRBJ1-1; D is possibly TRBD1 (6 bases). Germline V gives CDR1 DFQATT, CDR2 SNEGSKA (reference sequence). The CDR3 consists of 14 residues. The V end lost 2 bases, the J end lost 4 bases, and 14 bases lay between the germline ends. The CDR3: CSARRGERFTEAFF. The CDR3 DNA follows: TGCAGTGCTAGAAGGGGGGAGCGGTTCACTGAAGCTTTCTTT.

The sample holds many counts of this clonotype. The chain couples TRBV6-2 or TRBV6-3 to TRBJ2-2; D gene unclear. V was shortened by 5 bases and J by 5 bases, with 12 bases between the two germline ends. Germline loops: CDR1 MNHEY, CDR2 SVGEGT. The CDR3 is made up of 14 amino acids. The CDR3 region has the DNA TGTGCCAGCAGTCCTCCCGTTCTGACCGGGGAGCTGTTTTTT. Amino acids: CASSPPVLTGELFF.

The rearrangement uses TRBV9 and TRBJ1-4; 7 bases are shared with TRBD1. In germline, CDR1 is SGDLS, CDR2 YYNGEE. The CDR3 loop spans 16 amino acids. After removal of 3 bases from V and 3 bases from J, the junction contained 8 bases not matched to a gene. CDR3 DNA: TGTGCCAGCAGCGAGGGGGCCCCGGGAGCTAATGAAAAACTGTTTTTT. Encoded protein: CASSEGAPGANEKLFF.

This clonotype was picked up many times. This chain links TRBV11-2 with TRBJ1-2; possible D gene TRBD1, 5 bases. From germline, CDR1 is SGHAT and CDR2 FQNNGV. The ends were cut back, 3 bases at V and 10 bases at J, with 18 bases in the middle. This CDR3 is built from 14 residues. Here the CDR3 reads CASSLTLQAGNYTF. The CDR3, as DNA: TGTGCCAGCAGCTTGACACTACAGGCGGGGAACTACACCTTC.

V gene TRBV18 combines with J gene TRBJ1-6; weak D call: TRBD1 (6 bases). The ends were cut back, 5 bases at V and 9 bases at J, with 14 bases in the middle. The CDR3 extends over 14 amino acids. Germline V CDR1 and CDR2: KGHSH, LQKENI. For the CDR3, the DNA is TGTGCCAGCTCATCACAGGGAGGGGCTTCACCCCTCCACTTT. It is translated as CASSSQGGASPLHF.